This TCR beta chain was identified during a study of identical twins. The study, taken as a whole, reports: Cross-sectional statistical analysis, not tracking of the same donors, underpinned the conclusions.

This clonotype was counted only a few times. No antigen is known for it. One entry per CDR3 protein results from TCRdb running MiXCR on the 5' RACE reads. The sample includes roughly 720,000 distinct CDR3 sequences, roughly 20% of them seen just once. The CDR3 sequence is 17 residues long. Losses at the gene ends were 4 bases for V and 0 bases for J; bases not matched to a gene: 9. Germline loops: CDR1 MNHEY, CDR2 SMNVEV (reference sequence). This sample was shared with a second study, whose subject was T cells expressing NK-cell markers. This second study says: Underlying the TCR beta repertoires were sorted CD3+CD56+NKG2C+, CD3+CD56+NKG2C- and CD3+CD56-NKG2C+ T cells. What restricted sorting to alpha-beta TCR T cells in several experiments was an anti-gamma-delta TCR antibody. About six donors carried dominant NKG2C+ clonotypes that made up roughly 1.0-7.5% of their CD8+ T cells.

This sequence joins TRBV27 and TRBJ2-3, with 8 bases lining up with TRBD2. Material for sequencing was PBMCs. The clonotype originates from a woman younger than 30 in good health. The CDR3 here is CASSYRGLASSTDTQYF. CDR3 coding DNA: TGTGCCAGCAGTTATCGCGGACTAGCCTCTAGCACAGATACGCAGTATTTT.